The 28 T cell receptor beta chains presented below share a single source sample, sequenced in a study of T-cell memory formation after mild COVID-19. Via MiXCR, TCRdb re-called the 5' RACE reads, giving one row per CDR3 protein. The data show hundreds of thousands of distinct CDR3 sequences, more than 15% seen once. Sequences were obtained from PBMCs or a T cell subset sorted from them (not recorded which). Every receptor here comes from a man aged 18 to 30 who had mild COVID-19 (a few samples of this study predate the infection). Cell type and time point are not known.

In this sample, this clonotype turned up a few times. This sequence joins TRBV12-3 or TRBV12-4 and TRBJ1-1, with 10 bases identical to TRBD1. Trimming removed 5 bases from V and 7 bases from J; junction bases left unmatched: 1. There are 12 residues in the CDR3. DNA for the CDR3: TGTGCCAGCAGTGGGACAGGGGATGAAGCTTTCTTT. Encoded protein: CASSGTGDEAFF.

This sequence joins TRBV28 and TRBJ1-1; D gene uncertain. This CDR3 is 13 amino acids long. The germline V gene has CDR1 MDHEN and CDR2 SYDVKM. The germline V and J ends were trimmed by 5 bases and 2 bases, with 9 bases remaining between them. In DNA, the CDR3 is TGTGCCAGCAGTGAATGGCCAAACACTGAAGCTTTCTTT. This encodes CASSEWPNTEAFF.

Here the CDR3 reads CASSSGRERAEQYF. The CDR3 DNA reads as TGTGCCAGCTCATCGGGCAGGGAACGGGCCGAGCAGTACTTC. This sequence joins TRBV28 and TRBJ2-7, with D possibly being TRBD1 (5 bases). Trimming took 8 bases from V and 6 from J, leaving 20 bases between them. The CDR3 extends over 14 amino acids. CDR1 is MDHEN and CDR2 is SYDVKM in the germline V gene.

This chain connects TRBV5-6 to TRBJ2-1, with 9 bases that match TRBD2. Germline V lookup: CDR1 SGHDT, CDR2 YYEEEE. The CDR3 has 16 amino acids. V lost 3 bases to trimming and J lost 8 bases; unmatched junction nucleotides: 12. The DNA for the CDR3 is TGTGCCAGCAGCTACATAGGCGGGGGGGCCTTTGATGAGCAGTTCTTC. Protein: CASSYIGGGAFDEQFF.

The chain couples TRBV9 to TRBJ1-2; 7 nucleotides line up with TRBD1. Trimming at V came to 4 bases and at J to 0 bases, leaving 6 bases not matched to a gene. This CDR3 region has 15 residues. Germline CDR1 SGDLS, CDR2 YYNGEE. The CDR3 DNA reads as TGTGCCAGCAGCATCCGACAGGGAGCTAACTATGGCTACACCTTC. This sequence encodes CASSIRQGANYGYTF.

For this clonotype: The junction departs from germline at one end; a sequencing error may be responsible. This chain uses TRBV6-5 with TRBJ1-1; D gene unclear. The CDR3 sequence is 14 residues long. The germline V gene has CDR1 MNHEY and CDR2 SVGAGI. The CDR3 sequence is CDSSYQVPPTEAFF. The CDR3 region has the DNA TGTGACAGCAGTTACCAGGTCCCCCCCACTGAAGCTTTCTTT.

Only a few counts were recorded for this clonotype. The chain links TRBV5-1 to TRBJ2-7, with D tentatively TRBD1 or TRBD2 (5 bases each). Trimming stripped 0 bases from V and 5 bases from J, with 12 bases between. The V gene's germline CDR1 is SGHRS and CDR2 YFSETQ. The CDR3 sequence is 14 residues long. CDR3 amino acids: CASSLGRLGDEQYV. CDR3 sequence (DNA): TGCGCCAGCAGCTTGGGACGGTTGGGGGACGAGCAGTACGTC.

The sample holds a few counts of this clonotype. The chain carries TRBV5-1 and TRBJ2-5; D tentatively reads TRBD1 or TRBD2 (6 bases each). The CDR3 loop spans 14 amino acids. The germline CDR1 and CDR2 sequences are SGHRS and YFSETQ. Trimming shortened V by 3 bases and J by 3 bases, and 12 bases separated the two germline ends. CDR3 sequence: CASSWGAGEETQYF. The DNA for the CDR3 is TGCGCCAGCAGCTGGGGGGCAGGGGAAGAGACCCAGTACTTC.

This clonotype came up a few times. This chain connects TRBV7-2 to TRBJ2-1; D ambiguous. V lost 0 bases and J 10 bases, leaving 10 bases between the germline ends. This CDR3 comprises 13 residues. Germline lookup yields CDR1 SGHTA and CDR2 FQGNSA. The CDR3 sequence: CASSLAWQGEQFF. In nucleotides, the CDR3 is TGTGCCAGCAGCTTAGCCTGGCAAGGGGAGCAGTTCTTC.

The chain recombines TRBV6-1 with TRBJ2-3, with 11 bases that match TRBD2. The J segment lost 1 base and the V segment lost 2 bases, leaving 8 bases of the junction unmatched. Per germline, CDR1 MNHNS and CDR2 SASEGT. CDR3 length: 18 amino acids. The CDR3 DNA reads as TGTGCCAGCAGTGAAACCCCGACACTAGCGGGGGGCACAGATACGCAGTATTTT. This codes for CASSETPTLAGGTDTQYF.

This chain connects TRBV28 to TRBJ1-6; D unclear. The CDR3 is made up of 12 amino acids. CDR1 and CDR2 from the germline V gene are MDHEN and SYDVKM. V lost 4 bases and J 5 bases, leaving 3 bases between the germline ends. CDR3 sequence (DNA): TGTGCCAGCAGTTGGGATAATTCACCCCTCCACTTT. Translated, it gives CASSWDNSPLHF. Combining the CDR3 with reference TRBV28 and TRBJ1-6 gives the whole variable domain DVKVTQSSRYLVKRTGEKVFLECVQDMDHENMFWYRQDPGLGLRLIYFSYDVKMKEKGDIPEGYSVSREKKERFSLILESASTNQTSMYLCASSWDNSPLHFGNGTRLTVT.

The chain recombines TRBV19 with TRBJ1-5; 9 nucleotides align to TRBD1. There are 13 residues in the CDR3. V gave up 5 bases and J gave up 12 bases; unmatched junction bases: 8. The germline V gene has CDR1 LNHDA and CDR2 SQIVND (reference sequence). The CDR3 DNA sequence: TGTGCCAGTAGTGTAGTGGACAGGGGCCGCCAGCATTTT. Protein sequence: CASSVVDRGRQHF.

This clonotype was found a few times. The chain joins TRBV7-2 to TRBJ1-1; the match to TRBD1 covers 11 bases. The junction had 9 bases not matched to a gene; V was cut back by 4 bases and J by 5 bases. CDR1 and CDR2 from the germline V gene are SGHTA and FQGNSA. The CDR3 is 16 amino acids. CDR3 amino acids: CASSSTQDRGRTEAFF. The CDR3 DNA sequence: TGTGCCAGCAGCTCCACCCAGGACAGGGGGCGGACTGAAGCTTTCTTT.

Comments on this clonotype: One end of the junction does not line up with germline, which may come from a read error. The chain has TRBV6-5 and TRBJ2-3; tentatively, D is TRBD1 (5 bases). The CDR3 consists of 18 residues. The germline CDR1 and CDR2 sequences are MNHEY and SVGAGI. The CDR3 DNA reads as TGTGCCAGCGGTTACTCGCGGATGGGGCGTCCCGGGCCCGATACGCAGTATTTT. It translates to CASGYSRMGRPGPDTQYF.

This clonotype was picked up a small number of times. DNA for the CDR3: TGCGCCAGCAGCCTCTTAAGCGGGTCGAACACCGGGGAGCTGTTTTTT. As protein: CASSLLSGSNTGELFF. The chain is built from TRBV4-3 and TRBJ2-2, with D possibly being TRBD2 (6 bases). With 4 bases removed from V and 0 bases from J, the gap between germline ends came to 12 bases. The CDR3 is made up of 16 amino acids. Germline V CDR1 and CDR2: LGHNA, YSLEER.

The sample holds a few counts of this clonotype. The J gene is TRBJ1-2, the V gene TRBV27; D possibly corresponds to TRBD1 (5 bases). Trimming pared 3 bases from V and 1 base from J, leaving 6 bases between. This CDR3 is built from 13 residues. The germline V gene encodes CDR1 MNHEY and CDR2 SMNVEV (reference sequence). The CDR3 protein is CASSFQGNYGYTF. The CDR3 coding sequence is TGTGCCAGCAGTTTCCAGGGTAACTATGGCTACACCTTC.

This clonotype has a count of ten or more. The chain couples TRBV7-2 to TRBJ2-2; 7 nucleotides line up with TRBD1. Germline V gene sequence: CDR1 SGHTA, CDR2 FQGNSA. V was clipped by 2 bases and J by 5 bases; unmatched bases: 8. The CDR3 sequence is 16 residues long. The CDR3 region has the DNA TGTGCCAGCAGCTTATCGTTCCCAGGGGGAACCGGGGAGCTGTTTTTT. Amino acids: CASSLSFPGGTGELFF.

This sequence joins TRBV29-1 and TRBJ2-3, with 10 nucleotides matching TRBD2. V gave up 1 base and J gave up 1 base; unmatched junction bases: 2. This CDR3 region has 15 residues. The V gene's germline CDR1 is SQVTM and CDR2 ANQGSEA. CDR3 sequence: CSVEGGTSGTDTQYF. For the CDR3, the DNA is TGCAGCGTTGAAGGGGGGACTAGCGGCACAGATACGCAGTATTTT.

The V and J genes are TRBV5-5 and TRBJ1-4; a possible D gene is TRBD1 (6 bases). V was trimmed by 4 bases and J by 6 bases, leaving 13 bases between them. This CDR3 has 14 amino acids. CDR1 SGHKS and CDR2 YYEKEE come from the germline V gene (reference sequence). The CDR3 DNA reads as TGTGCCAGCAGCCAGGACAGTTGGGATGAAAAACTGTTTTTT. This sequence encodes CASSQDSWDEKLFF.

There are a few counts of this clonotype. V is TRBV24-1 and J is TRBJ2-5; D call uncertain. The CDR3 sequence is 13 residues long. V was shortened by 6 bases and J by 4 bases, with 11 bases between the two germline ends. Germline assignment: CDR1 KGHDR and CDR2 SFDVKD. The CDR3, as DNA: TGTGCCACCAGTCCCGCAGGATCAGAGACCCAGTACTTC. It specifies CATSPAGSETQYF.

This clonotype has just one count. V and J are TRBV7-9 and TRBJ1-1; D might be TRBD1 (5 bases). V shed 7 bases and J shed 5 bases, with 17 bases lying between them. Germline CDR1 SEHNR, CDR2 FQNEAQ (reference sequence). This CDR3 region has 14 residues. The CDR3 sequence: CASTSSRARTEAFF. The CDR3 DNA is TGTGCCAGCACCTCGAGCAGGGCGAGGACTGAAGCTTTCTTT.

V is TRBV6-5 and J is TRBJ1-5; possibly TRBD1 for D (6 bases). V dropped 2 bases and J dropped 2 bases, with 10 bases sitting between them. CDR3 length equals 15 residues. Germline CDR1 is MNHEY and CDR2 is SVGAGI. The CDR3 DNA follows: TGTGCCAGCAGTTACGGACAGTGGGGCAATCAGCCCCAGCATTTT. This translates into CASSYGQWGNQPQHF.

The chain couples TRBV20-1 to TRBJ2-3; D uncertain. Trimming pared 1 base from V and 1 base from J, leaving 15 bases between. CDR3 length: 16 amino acids. Germline V CDR1 and CDR2: DFQATT, SNEGSKA (reference sequence). As DNA, the CDR3 is TGCAGTGCTAGAGCCTGGTCGGCGTGGGGCACAGATACGCAGTATTTT. This sequence encodes CSARAWSAWGTDTQYF.

V gene TRBV12-3 or TRBV12-4 combines with J gene TRBJ2-1; D is ambiguous. The V gene lost 5 bases and the J gene lost 0 bases, with 11 bases spanning the gap. CDR3 size: 15 residues. The CDR3 sequence is CASSIRRSSYNEQFF. DNA for the CDR3: TGTGCCAGCAGTATCCGACGGAGCTCCTACAATGAGCAGTTCTTC.

V and J are TRBV7-2 and TRBJ2-2, with TRBD1 matching 7 bases. The CDR3 covers 16 residues. With V trimmed by 5 bases and J by 5 bases, 11 bases remained unmatched. Germline V lookup: CDR1 SGHTA, CDR2 FQGNSA. This CDR3 is CASSPQPGTVTGELFF. The CDR3 bases are TGTGCCAGCAGCCCCCAGCCCGGGACAGTTACCGGGGAGCTGTTTTTT.

This clonotype was counted between two and nine times. Compared with germline, one end of the junction differs, possibly owing to a read error. V and J are TRBV9 and TRBJ2-3; D is possibly TRBD1 (6 bases). The V gene's germline CDR1 is SGDLS and CDR2 YYNGEE. The CDR3 has 14 amino acids. CDR3 amino acids: CASSVSRGTNTQYF. Here the CDR3 DNA reads TGTGCCAGCAGCGTTTCCAGGGGCACAAATACGCAGTATTTT. Full variable domain (remainder filled in from reference TRBV9 and TRBJ2-3): DSGVTQTPKHLITATGQRVTLRCSPRSGDLSVYWYQQSLDQGLQFLIQYYNGEERAKGNILERFSAQQFPDLHSELNLSSLELGDSALYFCASSVSRGTNTQYFGPGTRLTVL.

The chain recombines TRBV4-3 with TRBJ2-1, with TRBD2 matching over 8 bases. The CDR3 totals 16 residues. J lost 8 bases, V lost 3 bases, and 12 bases had no gene match. In germline, CDR1 is LGHNA, CDR2 YSLEER. DNA of the CDR3: TGCGCCAGCAGCCAGGGACTAGTCGGAAGAGGCGATGAGCAGTTCTTC. Translation: CASSQGLVGRGDEQFF.

This clonotype was observed a handful of times. The V call is TRBV7-3, the J call TRBJ1-1; D ambiguous. The germline CDR1 and CDR2 sequences are SGHTA and FQGTGA. The CDR3 consists of 14 residues. V was pared by 2 bases and J by 3 bases, with 10 bases between. CDR3 nucleotides: TGTGCCAGCAGCTTACGGGGTGGTGACACTGAAGCTTTCTTT. Translated, it gives CASSLRGGDTEAFF.